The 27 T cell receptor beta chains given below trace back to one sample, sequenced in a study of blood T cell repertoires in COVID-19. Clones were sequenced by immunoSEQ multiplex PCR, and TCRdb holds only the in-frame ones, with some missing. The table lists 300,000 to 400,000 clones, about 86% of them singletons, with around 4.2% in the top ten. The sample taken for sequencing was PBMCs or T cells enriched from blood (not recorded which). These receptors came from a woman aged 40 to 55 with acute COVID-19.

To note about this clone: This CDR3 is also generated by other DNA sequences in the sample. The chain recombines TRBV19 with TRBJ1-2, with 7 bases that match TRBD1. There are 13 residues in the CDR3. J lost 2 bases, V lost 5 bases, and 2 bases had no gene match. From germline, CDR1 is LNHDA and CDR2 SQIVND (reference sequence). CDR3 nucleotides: TGTGCCAGTAGTCCGGACAGGAACTATGGCTACACCTTC. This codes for CASSPDRNYGYTF.

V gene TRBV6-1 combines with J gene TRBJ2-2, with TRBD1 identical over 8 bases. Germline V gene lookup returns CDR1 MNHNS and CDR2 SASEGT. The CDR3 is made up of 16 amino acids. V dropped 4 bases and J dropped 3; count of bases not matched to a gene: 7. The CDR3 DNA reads TGTGCCAGCAGTGCTATGGACAGGGTATACACCGGGGAGCTGTTTTTT. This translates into CASSAMDRVYTGELFF.

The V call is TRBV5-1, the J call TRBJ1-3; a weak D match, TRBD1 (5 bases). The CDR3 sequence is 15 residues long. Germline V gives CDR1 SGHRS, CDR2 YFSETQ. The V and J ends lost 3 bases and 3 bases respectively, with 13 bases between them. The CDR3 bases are TGCGCCAGCAGCTCTAATGGGGCTAGTGGAAACACCATATATTTT. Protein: CASSSNGASGNTIYF.

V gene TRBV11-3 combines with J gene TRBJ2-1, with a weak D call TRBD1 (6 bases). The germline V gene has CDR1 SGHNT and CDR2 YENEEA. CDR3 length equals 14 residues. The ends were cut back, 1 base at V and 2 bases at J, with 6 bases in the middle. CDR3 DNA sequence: TGTGCCAGCAGCTTAGGACAGGCCTACAATGAGCAGTTCTTC. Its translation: CASSLGQAYNEQFF.

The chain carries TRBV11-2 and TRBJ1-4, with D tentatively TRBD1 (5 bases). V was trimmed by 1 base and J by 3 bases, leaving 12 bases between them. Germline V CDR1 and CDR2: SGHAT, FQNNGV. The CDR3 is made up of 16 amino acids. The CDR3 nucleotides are TGTGCCAGCAGCTTAGGGGTCGGGGGACCTAATGAAAAACTGTTTTTT. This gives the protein CASSLGVGGPNEKLFF.

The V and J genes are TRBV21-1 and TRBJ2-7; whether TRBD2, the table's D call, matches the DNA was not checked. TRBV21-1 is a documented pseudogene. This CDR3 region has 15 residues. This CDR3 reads CARGTSGGINYEQYF. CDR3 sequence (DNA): TGTGCCAGAGGGACTAGCGGGGGGATCAACTACGAGCAGTACTTC.

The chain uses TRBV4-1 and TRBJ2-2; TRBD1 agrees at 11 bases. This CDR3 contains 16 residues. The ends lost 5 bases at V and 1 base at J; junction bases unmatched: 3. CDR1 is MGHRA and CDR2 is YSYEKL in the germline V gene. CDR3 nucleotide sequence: TGCGCCAGCAGCGAGGGGACAGGGGGGAACACCGGGGAGCTGTTTTTT. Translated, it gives CASSEGTGGNTGELFF.

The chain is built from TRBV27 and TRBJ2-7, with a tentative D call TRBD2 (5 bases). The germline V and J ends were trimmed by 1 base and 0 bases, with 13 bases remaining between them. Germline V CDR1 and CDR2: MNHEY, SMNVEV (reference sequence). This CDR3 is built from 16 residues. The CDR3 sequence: CASSLYPAVSSYEQYF. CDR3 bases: TGTGCCAGCAGTTTATATCCAGCGGTGAGCTCCTACGAGCAGTACTTC.

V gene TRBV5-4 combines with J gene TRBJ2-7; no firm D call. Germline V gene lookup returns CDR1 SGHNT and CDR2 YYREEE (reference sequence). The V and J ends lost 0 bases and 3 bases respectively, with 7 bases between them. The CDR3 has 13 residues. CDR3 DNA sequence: TGTGCCAGCAGCTTGGACAGCCTCTACGAGCAGTACTTC. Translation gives CASSLDSLYEQYF.

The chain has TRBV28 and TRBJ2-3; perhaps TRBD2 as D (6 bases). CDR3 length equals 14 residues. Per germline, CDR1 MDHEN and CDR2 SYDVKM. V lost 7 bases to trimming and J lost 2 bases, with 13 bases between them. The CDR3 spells CASISGSNTDTQYF. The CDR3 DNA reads TGTGCCAGCATTAGCGGATCCAACACAGATACGCAGTATTTT.

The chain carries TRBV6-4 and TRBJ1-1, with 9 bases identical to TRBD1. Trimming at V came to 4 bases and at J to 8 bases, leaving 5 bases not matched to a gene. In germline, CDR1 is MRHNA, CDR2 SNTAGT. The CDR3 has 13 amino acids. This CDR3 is CASSAGQGLEAFF. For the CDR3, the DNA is TGTGCCAGCAGTGCGGGACAGGGTTTGGAAGCTTTCTTT.

The CDR3 spells CSVKGGQGYEQYF. In DNA form, the CDR3 reads TGCAGCGTAAAAGGGGGACAGGGGTACGAGCAGTACTTC. The J gene is TRBJ2-7, the V gene TRBV29-1; TRBD1 matches at 10 bases. The CDR3 is made up of 13 amino acids. Germline V gene lookup returns CDR1 SQVTM and CDR2 ANQGSEA. V was pared by 6 bases and J by 4 bases, with 6 bases of the junction left unmatched.

The CDR3 here is CASSFRTSVNEQFF. The CDR3 nucleotides are TGTGCCAGCAGCTTTAGGACTAGCGTCAATGAGCAGTTCTTC. This chain joins TRBV11-1 and TRBJ2-1; 9 bases map to TRBD2. V lost 3 bases and J lost 6; bases outside the gene matches: 3. The CDR3 length is 14 residues. Germline V CDR1 and CDR2: SGHAT, FQDESV (reference sequence).

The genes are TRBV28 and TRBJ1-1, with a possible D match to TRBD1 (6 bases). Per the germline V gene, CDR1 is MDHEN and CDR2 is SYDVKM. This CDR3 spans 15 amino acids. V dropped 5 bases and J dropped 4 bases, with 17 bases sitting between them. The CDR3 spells CASSPHRVTVTEAFF. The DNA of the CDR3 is TGTGCCAGCAGTCCTCACAGGGTAACGGTCACTGAAGCTTTCTTT.

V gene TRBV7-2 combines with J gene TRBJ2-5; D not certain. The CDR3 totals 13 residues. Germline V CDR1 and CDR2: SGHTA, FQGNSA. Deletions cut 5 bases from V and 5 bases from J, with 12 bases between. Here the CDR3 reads CASSPQAGETQYF. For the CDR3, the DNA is TGTGCCAGCAGCCCTCAGGCCGGTGAGACCCAGTACTTC.

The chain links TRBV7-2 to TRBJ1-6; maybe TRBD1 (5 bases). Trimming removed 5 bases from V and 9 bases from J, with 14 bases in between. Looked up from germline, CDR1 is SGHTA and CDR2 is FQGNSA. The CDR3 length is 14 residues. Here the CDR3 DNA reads TGTGCCAGCAGCGGGGGGGGGATCGGTTCACCCCTCCACTTT. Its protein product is CASSGGGIGSPLHF.

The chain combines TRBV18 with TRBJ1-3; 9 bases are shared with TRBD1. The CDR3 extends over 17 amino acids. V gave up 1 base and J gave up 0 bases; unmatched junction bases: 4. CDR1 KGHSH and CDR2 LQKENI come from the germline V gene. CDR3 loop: CASSPRTGDFSGNTIYF. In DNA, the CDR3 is TGTGCCAGCTCACCACGGACAGGGGACTTCTCTGGAAACACCATATATTTT.

CDR3 loop: CASSSQDRAFGKNIQYF. The CDR3 nucleotides read TGTGCCAGCAGCTCGCAAGACAGGGCTTTCGGCAAAAACATTCAGTACTTC. The rearrangement uses TRBV7-2 and TRBJ2-4; 7 bases are a match to TRBD1. V was clipped by 4 bases and J by 3 bases; unmatched bases: 12. Germline-derived CDR1 and CDR2 are SGHTA and FQGNSA. The CDR3 is 17 amino acids.

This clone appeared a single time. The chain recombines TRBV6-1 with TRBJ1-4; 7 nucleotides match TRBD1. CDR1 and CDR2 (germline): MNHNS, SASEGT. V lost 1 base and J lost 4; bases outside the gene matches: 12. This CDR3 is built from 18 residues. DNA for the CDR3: TGTGCCAGCAGTGAAGATAAAGAGGGGGCTGCCGTTAATGAAAAACTGTTTTTT. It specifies CASSEDKEGAAVNEKLFF.

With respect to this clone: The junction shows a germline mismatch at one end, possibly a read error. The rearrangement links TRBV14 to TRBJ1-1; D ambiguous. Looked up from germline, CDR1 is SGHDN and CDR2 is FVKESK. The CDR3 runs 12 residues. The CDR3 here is CASSQRDTGAFF. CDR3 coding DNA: TGTGCCAGCAGCCAACGAGATACTGGAGCTTTCTTT.

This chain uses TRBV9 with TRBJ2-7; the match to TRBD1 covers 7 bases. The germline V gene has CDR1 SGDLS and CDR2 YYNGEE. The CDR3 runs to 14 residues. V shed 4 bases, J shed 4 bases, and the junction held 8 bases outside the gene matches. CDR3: CASSPSGTVYEQYF. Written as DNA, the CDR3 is TGTGCCAGCAGCCCGTCCGGGACAGTTTACGAGCAGTACTTC. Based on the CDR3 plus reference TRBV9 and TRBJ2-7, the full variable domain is DSGVTQTPKHLITATGQRVTLRCSPRSGDLSVYWYQQSLDQGLQFLIQYYNGEERAKGNILERFSAQQFPDLHSELNLSSLELGDSALYFCASSPSGTVYEQYFGPGTRLTVT.

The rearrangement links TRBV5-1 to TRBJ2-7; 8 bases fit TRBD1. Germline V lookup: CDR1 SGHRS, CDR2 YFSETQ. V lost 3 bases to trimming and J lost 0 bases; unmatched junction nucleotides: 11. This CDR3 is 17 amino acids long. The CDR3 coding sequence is TGCGCCAGCAGCTCGTTATCAGGGGGCCAAATCTCCTACGAGCAGTACTTC. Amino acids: CASSSLSGGQISYEQYF. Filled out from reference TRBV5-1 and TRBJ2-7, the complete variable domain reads KAGVTQTPRYLIKTRGQQVTLSCSPISGHRSVSWYQQTPGQGLQFLFEYFSETQRNKGNFPGRFSGRQFSNSRSEMNVSTLELGDSALYLCASSSLSGGQISYEQYFGPGTRLTVT.

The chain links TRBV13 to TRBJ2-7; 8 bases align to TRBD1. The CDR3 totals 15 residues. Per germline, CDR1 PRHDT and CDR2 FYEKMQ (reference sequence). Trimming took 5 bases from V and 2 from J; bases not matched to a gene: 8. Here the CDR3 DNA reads TGTGCCAGCAGCGCCCGACAGGGGCCACCCTACGAGCAGTACTTC. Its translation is CASSARQGPPYEQYF.

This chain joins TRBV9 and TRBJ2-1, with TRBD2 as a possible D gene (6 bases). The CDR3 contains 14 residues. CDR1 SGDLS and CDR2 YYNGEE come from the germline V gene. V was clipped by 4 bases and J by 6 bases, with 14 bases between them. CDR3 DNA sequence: TGTGCCAGCAGCCCTCGCGGTAGCGGCAATGAGCAGTTCTTC. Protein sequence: CASSPRGSGNEQFF.

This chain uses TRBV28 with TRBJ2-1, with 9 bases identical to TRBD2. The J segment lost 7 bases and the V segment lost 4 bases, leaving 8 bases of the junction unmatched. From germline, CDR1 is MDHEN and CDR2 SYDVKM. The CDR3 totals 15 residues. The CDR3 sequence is CASSSYGTSPNEQFF. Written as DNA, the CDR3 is TGTGCCAGCAGTTCCTACGGGACTAGCCCTAATGAGCAGTTCTTC.

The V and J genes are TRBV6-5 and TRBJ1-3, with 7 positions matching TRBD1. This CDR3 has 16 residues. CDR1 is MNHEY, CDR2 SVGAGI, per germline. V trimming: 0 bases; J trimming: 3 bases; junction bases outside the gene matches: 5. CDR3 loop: CASSYSMAGGGNTIYF. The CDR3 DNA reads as TGTGCCAGCAGTTACTCGATGGCAGGGGGTGGAAACACCATATATTTT.

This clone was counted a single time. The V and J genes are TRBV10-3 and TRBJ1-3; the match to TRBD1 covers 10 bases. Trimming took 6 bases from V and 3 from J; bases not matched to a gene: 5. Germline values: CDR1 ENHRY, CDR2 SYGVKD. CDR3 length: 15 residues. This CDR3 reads CAIRSDRGLGNTIYF. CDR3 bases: TGTGCCATCAGGTCCGACAGGGGGCTTGGAAACACCATATATTTT.